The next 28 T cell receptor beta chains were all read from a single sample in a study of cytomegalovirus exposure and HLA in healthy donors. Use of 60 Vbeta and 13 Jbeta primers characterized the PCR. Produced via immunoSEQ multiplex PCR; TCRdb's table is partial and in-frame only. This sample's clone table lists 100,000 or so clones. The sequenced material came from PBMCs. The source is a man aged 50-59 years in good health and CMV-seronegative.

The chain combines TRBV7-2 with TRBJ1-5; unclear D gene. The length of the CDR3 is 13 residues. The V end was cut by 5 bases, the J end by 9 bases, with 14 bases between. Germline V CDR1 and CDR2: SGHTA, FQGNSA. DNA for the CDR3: TGTGCCAGCAGCCGTATACGTGGAGGGCCCCAGCATTTT. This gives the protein CASSRIRGGPQHF.

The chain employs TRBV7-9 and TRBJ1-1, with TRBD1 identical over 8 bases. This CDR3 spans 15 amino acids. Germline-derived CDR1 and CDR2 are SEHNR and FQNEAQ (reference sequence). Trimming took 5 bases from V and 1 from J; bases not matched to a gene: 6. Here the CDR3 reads CASSSTGTGNTEAFF. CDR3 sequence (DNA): TGTGCCAGCAGCAGTACCGGGACAGGGAACACTGAAGCTTTCTTT.

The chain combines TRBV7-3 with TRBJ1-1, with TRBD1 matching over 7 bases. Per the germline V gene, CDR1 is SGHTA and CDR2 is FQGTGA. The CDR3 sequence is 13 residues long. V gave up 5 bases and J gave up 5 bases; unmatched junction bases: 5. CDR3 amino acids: CASSLRQGTEAFF. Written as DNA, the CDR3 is TGTGCCAGCAGCCTACGACAGGGAACTGAAGCTTTCTTT.

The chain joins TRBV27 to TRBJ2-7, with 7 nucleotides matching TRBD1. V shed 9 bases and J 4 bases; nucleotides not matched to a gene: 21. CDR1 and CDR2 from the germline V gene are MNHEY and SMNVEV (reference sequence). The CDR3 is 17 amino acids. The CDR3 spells CASRPSKTGVNMYEQYF. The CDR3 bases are TGTGCCAGTCGACCCAGTAAAACAGGGGTAAATATGTACGAGCAGTACTTC.

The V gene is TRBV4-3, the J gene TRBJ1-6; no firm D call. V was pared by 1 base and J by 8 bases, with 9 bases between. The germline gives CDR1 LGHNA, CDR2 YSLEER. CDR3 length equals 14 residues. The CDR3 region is CASSQGPSDSPLHF. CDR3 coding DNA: TGCGCCAGCAGCCAAGGTCCCAGCGATTCACCCCTCCACTTT.

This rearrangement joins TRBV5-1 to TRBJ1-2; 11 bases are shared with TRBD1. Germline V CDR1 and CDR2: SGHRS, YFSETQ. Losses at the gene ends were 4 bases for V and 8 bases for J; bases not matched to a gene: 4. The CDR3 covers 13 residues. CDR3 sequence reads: CASSPGTGGGYTF. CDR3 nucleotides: TGCGCCAGCAGCCCGGGGACAGGGGGAGGCTACACCTTC.

CDR3: CASSLTGGVANYGYTF. CDR3 coding DNA: TGTGCCAGCAGCCTGACAGGGGGCGTCGCTAACTATGGCTACACCTTC. The chain is built from TRBV7-8 and TRBJ1-2; 10 nucleotides line up with TRBD1. In germline, CDR1 is SGHVS, CDR2 FQNEAQ. The CDR3 covers 16 residues. Trimming removed 5 bases from V and 0 bases from J; junction bases left unmatched: 6.

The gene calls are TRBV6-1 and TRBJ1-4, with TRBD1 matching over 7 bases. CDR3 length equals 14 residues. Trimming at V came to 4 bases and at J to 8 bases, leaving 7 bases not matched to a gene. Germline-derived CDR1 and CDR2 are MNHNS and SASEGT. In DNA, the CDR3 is TGTGCCAGCAGTGGGACAGGTGGTCTCGAAAAACTGTTTTTT. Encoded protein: CASSGTGGLEKLFF.

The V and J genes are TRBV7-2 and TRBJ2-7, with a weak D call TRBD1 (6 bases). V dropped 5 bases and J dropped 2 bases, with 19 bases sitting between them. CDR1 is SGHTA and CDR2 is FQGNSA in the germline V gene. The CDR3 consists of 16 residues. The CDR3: CASSVSPFGQTYEQYF. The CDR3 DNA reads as TGTGCCAGCAGCGTAAGTCCTTTTGGACAGACCTACGAGCAGTACTTC.

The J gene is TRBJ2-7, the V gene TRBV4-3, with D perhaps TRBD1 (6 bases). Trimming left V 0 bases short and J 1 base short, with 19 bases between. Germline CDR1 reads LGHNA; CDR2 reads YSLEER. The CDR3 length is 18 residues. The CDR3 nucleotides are TGCGCCAGCAGCCAAGAAGGTCCGTCAGGGGAGAGTTCCTACGAGCAGTACTTC. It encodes CASSQEGPSGESSYEQYF.

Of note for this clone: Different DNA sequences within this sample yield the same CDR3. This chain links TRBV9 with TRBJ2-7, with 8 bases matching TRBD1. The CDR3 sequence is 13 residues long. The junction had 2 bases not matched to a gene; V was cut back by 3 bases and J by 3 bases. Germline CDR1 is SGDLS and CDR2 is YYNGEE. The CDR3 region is CASSAGTGYEQYF. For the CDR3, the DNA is TGTGCCAGCAGCGCGGGGACAGGCTACGAGCAGTACTTC. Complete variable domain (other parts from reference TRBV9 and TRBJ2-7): DSGVTQTPKHLITATGQRVTLRCSPRSGDLSVYWYQQSLDQGLQFLIQYYNGEERAKGNILERFSAQQFPDLHSELNLSSLELGDSALYFCASSAGTGYEQYFGPGTRLTVT.

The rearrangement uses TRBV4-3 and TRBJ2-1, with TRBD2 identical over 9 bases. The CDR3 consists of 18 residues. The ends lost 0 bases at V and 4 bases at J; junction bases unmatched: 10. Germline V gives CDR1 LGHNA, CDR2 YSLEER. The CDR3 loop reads CASSQERGGQATYNEQFF. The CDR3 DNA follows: TGCGCCAGCAGCCAAGAGCGGGGGGGTCAAGCGACATACAATGAGCAGTTCTTC.

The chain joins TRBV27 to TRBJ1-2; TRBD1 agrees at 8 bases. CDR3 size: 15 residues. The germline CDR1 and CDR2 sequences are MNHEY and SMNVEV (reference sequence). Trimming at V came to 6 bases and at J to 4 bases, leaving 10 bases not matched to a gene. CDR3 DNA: TGTGCCAGCAGGGGTACCGGGACAGGCATCTATGGCTACACCTTC. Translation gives CASRGTGTGIYGYTF.

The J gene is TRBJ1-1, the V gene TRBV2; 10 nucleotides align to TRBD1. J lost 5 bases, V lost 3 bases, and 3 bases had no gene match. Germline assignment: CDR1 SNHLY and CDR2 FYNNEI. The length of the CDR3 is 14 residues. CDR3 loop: CASSDRTGGTEAFF. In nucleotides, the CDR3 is TGTGCCAGCAGTGACCGGACAGGGGGTACTGAAGCTTTCTTT.

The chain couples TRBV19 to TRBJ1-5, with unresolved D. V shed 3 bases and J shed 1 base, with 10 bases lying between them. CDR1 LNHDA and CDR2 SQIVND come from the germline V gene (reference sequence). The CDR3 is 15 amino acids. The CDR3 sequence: CASSMGRFSNQPQHF. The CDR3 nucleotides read TGTGCCAGTAGTATGGGGAGGTTCAGCAATCAGCCCCAGCATTTT.

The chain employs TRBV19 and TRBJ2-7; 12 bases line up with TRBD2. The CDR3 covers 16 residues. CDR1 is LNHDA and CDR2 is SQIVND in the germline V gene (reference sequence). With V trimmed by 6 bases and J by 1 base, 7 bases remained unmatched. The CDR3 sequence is CASSLAGTSGSYEQYF. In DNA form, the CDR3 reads TGTGCCAGTAGCCTCGCCGGGACTAGCGGGTCCTACGAGCAGTACTTC. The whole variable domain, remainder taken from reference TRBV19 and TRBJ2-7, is DGGITQSPKYLFRKEGQNVTLSCEQNLNHDAMYWYRQDPGQGLRLIYYSQIVNDFQKGDIAEGYSVSREKKESFPLTVTSAQKNPTAFYLCASSLAGTSGSYEQYFGPGTRLTVT.

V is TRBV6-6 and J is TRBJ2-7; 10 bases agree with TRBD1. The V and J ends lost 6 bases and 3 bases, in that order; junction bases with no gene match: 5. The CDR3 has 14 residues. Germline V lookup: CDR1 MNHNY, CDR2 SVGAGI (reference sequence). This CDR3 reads CASRWDRGIYEQYF. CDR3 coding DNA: TGTGCCAGCAGGTGGGACAGGGGAATCTACGAGCAGTACTTC.

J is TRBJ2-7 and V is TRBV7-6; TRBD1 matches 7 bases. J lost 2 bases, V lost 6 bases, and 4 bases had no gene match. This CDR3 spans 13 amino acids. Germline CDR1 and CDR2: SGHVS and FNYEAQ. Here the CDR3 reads CASSLTGPYEQYF. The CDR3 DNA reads TGTGCCAGCAGTTTGACAGGGCCCTACGAGCAGTACTTC.

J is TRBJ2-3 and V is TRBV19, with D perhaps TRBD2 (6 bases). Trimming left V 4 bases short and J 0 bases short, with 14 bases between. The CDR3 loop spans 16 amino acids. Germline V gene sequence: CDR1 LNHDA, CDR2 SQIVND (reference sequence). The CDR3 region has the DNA TGTGCCAGTAGTACACCCCTCGGGGGAAGCACAGATACGCAGTATTTT. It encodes CASSTPLGGSTDTQYF.

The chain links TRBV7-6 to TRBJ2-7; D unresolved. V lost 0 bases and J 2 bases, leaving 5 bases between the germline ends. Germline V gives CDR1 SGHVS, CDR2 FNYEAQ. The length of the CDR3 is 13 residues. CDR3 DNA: TGTGCCAGCAGCTTAGCGGAGCCCTACGAGCAGTACTTC. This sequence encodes CASSLAEPYEQYF.

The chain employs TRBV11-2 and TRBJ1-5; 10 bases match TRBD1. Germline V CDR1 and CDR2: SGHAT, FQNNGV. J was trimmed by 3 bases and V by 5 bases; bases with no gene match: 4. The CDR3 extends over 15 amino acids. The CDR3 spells CASSTGQGNNQPQHF. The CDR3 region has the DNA TGTGCCAGCAGCACGGGACAGGGGAACAATCAGCCCCAGCATTTT.

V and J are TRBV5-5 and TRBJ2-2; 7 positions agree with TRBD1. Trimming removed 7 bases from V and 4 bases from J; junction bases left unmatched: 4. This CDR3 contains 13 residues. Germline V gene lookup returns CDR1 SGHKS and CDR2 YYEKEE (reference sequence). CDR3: CASVGTVTGELFF. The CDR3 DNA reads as TGTGCCAGCGTGGGGACAGTCACCGGGGAGCTGTTTTTT.

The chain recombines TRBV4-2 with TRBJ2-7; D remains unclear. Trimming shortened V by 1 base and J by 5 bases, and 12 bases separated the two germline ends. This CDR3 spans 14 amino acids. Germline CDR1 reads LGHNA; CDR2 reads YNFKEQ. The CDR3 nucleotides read TGTGCCAGCAGCCAAGTGAGTAGATCTGACGAGCAGTACTTC. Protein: CASSQVSRSDEQYF.

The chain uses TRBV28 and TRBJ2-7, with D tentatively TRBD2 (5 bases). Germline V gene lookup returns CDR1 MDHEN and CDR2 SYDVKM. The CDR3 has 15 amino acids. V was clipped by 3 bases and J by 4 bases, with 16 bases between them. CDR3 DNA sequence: TGTGCCAGCAGTTTTCAGATCGGGAATCATTACGAGCAGTACTTC. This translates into CASSFQIGNHYEQYF.

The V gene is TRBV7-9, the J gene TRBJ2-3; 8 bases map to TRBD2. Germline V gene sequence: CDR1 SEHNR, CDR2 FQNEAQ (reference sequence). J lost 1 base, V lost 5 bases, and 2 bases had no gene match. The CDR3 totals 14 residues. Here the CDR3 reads CASSSSGGTDTQYF. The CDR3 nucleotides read TGTGCCAGCAGCAGTAGCGGGGGCACAGATACGCAGTATTTT. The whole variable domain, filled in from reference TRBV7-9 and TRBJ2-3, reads DTGVSQNPRHKITKRGQNVTFRCDPISEHNRLYWYRQTLGQGPEFLTYFQNEAQLEKSRLLSDRFSAERPKGSFSTLEIQRTEQGDSAMYLCASSSSGGTDTQYFGPGTRLTVL.

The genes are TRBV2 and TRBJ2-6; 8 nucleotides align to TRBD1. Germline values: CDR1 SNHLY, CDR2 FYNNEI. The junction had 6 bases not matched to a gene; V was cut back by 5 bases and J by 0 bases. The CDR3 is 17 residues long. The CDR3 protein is CASSPGQAVSGANVLTF. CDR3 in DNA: TGTGCCAGCAGTCCGGGACAGGCCGTCTCTGGGGCCAACGTCCTGACTTTC.

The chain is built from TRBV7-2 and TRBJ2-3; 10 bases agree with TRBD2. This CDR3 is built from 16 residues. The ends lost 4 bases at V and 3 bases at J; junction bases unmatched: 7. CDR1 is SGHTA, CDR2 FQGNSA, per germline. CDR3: CASSSRAGGVTDTQYF. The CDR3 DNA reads TGTGCCAGCAGCTCCCGAGCGGGAGGGGTTACAGATACGCAGTATTTT.

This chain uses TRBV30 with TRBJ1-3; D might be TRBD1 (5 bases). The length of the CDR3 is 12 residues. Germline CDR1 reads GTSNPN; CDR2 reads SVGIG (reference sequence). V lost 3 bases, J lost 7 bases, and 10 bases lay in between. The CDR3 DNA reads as TGTGCCTGGAGGGGGGGTTGGAACACCATATATTTT. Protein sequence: CAWRGGWNTIYF.